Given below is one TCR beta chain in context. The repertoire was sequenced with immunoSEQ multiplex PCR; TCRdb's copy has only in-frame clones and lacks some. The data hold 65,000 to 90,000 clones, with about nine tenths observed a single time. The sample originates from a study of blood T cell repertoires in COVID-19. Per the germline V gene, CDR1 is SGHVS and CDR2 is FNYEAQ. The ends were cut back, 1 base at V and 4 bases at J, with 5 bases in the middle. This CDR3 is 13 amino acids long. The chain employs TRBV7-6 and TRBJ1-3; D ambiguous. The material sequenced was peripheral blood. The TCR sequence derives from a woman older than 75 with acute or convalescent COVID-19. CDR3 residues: CASSLDSGNTIYF. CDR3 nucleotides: TGTGCCAGCAGCTTAGACTCCGGAAACACCATATATTTT.